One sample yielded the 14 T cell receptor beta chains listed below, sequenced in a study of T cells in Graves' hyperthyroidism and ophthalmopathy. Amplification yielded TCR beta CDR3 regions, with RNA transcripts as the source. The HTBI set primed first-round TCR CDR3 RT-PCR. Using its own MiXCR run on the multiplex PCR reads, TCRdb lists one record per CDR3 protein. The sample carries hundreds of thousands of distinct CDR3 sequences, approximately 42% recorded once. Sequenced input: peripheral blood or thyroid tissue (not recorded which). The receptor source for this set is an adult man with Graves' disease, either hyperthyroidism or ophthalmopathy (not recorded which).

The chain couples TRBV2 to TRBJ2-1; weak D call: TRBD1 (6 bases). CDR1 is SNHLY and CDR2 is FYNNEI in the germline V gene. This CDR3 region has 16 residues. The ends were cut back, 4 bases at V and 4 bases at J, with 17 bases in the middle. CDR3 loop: CASSGYSGQGYNEQFF. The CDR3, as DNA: TGTGCCAGCAGTGGGTATTCGGGGCAGGGGTACAATGAGCAGTTCTTC.

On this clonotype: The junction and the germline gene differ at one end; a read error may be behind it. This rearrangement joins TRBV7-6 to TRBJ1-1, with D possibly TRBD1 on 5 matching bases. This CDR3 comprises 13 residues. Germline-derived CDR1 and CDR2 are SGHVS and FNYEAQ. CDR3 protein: CASTQGVNTGAFF. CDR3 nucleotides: TGTGCCAGCACCCAAGGGGTGAACACTGGAGCTTTCTTT. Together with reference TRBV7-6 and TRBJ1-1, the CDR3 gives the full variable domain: GAGVSQSPRYKVTKRGQDVALRCDPISGHVSLYWYRQALGQGPEFLTYFNYEAQQDKSGLPNDRFSAERPEGSISTLTIQRTEQRDSAMYRCASTQGVNTGAFFGQGTRLTVV.

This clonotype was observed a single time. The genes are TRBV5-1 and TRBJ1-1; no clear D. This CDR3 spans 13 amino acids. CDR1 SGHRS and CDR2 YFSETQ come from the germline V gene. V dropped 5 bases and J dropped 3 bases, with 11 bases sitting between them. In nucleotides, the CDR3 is TGCGCCAGCAGTCCCGGAGCGGACACTGAAGCTTTCTTT. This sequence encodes CASSPGADTEAFF.

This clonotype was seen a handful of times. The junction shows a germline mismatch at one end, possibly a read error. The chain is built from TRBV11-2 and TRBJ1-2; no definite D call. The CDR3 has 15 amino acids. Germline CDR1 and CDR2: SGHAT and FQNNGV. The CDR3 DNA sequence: TGCGCCAGCAGCCAAGAGAGGGTGGCTAACTATGGCTACACCTTC. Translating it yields CASSQERVANYGYTF. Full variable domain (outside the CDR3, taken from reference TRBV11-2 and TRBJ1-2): EAGVAQSPRYKIIEKRQSVAFWCNPISGHATLYWYQQILGQGPKLLIQFQNNGVVDDSQLPKDRFSAERLKGVDSTLKIQPAKLEDSAVYLCASSQERVANYGYTFGSGTRLTVV.

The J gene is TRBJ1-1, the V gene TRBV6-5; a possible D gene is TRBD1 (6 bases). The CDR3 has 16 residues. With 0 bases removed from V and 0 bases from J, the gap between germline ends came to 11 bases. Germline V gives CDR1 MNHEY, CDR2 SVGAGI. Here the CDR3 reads CASSYSSDSMNTEAFF. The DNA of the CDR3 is TGTGCCAGCAGTTACTCGTCGGACAGCATGAACACTGAAGCTTTCTTT.

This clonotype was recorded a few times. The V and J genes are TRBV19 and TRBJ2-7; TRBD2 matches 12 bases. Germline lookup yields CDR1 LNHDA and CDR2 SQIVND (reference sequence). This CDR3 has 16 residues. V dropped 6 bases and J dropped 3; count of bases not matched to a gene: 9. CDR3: CASSPRVLAGGYEQYF. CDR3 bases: TGTGCCAGTAGCCCTCGAGTACTAGCGGGGGGCTACGAGCAGTACTTC.

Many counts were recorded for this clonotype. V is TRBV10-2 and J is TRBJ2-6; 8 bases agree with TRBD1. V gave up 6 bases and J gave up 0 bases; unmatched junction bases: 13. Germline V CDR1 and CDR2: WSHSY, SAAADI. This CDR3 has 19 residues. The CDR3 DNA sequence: TGCGCCAGCAGCAGTCCTTCCGGGACAGGAATCTCTGGGGCCAACGTCCTGACTTTC. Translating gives CASSSPSGTGISGANVLTF.

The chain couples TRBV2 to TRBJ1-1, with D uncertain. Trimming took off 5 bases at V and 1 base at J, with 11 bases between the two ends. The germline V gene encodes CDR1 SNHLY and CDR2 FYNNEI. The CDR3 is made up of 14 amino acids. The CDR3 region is CASSFGHSNTEAFF. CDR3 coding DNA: TGTGCCAGCAGTTTCGGGCATTCGAACACTGAAGCTTTCTTT. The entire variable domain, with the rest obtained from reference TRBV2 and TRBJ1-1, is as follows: EPEVTQTPSHQVTQMGQEVILRCVPISNHLYFYWYRQILGQKVEFLVSFYNNEISEKSEIFDDQFSVERPDGSNFTLKIRSTKLEDSAMYFCASSFGHSNTEAFFGQGTRLTVV.

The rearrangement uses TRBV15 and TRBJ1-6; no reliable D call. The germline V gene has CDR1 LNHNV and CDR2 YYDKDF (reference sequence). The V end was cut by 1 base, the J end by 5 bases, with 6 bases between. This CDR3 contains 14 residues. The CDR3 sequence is CATSRGFDNSPLHF. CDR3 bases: TGTGCCACCAGCAGAGGTTTCGATAATTCACCCCTCCACTTT.

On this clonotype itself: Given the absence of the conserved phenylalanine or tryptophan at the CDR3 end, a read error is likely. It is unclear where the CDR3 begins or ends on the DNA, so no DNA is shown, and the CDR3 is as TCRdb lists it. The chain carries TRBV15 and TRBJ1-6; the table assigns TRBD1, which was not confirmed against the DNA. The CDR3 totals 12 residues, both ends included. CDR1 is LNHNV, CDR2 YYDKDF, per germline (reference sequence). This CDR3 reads CATSPEGQGPDY.

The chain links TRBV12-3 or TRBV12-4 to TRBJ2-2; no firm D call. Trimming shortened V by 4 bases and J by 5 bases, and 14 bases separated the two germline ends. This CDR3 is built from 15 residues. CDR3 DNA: TGTGCCAGCAGTTCGTCCGGGCCTCGAACCGGGGAGCTGTTTTTT. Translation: CASSSSGPRTGELFF.

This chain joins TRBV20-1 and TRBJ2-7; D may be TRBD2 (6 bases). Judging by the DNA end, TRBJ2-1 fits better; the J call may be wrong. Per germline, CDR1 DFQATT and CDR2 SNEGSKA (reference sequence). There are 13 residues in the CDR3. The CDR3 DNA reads TGCAGTGCTAGCCCACTAGCTTACAATGAGCAGTTCTTC. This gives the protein CSASPLAYNEQFF.

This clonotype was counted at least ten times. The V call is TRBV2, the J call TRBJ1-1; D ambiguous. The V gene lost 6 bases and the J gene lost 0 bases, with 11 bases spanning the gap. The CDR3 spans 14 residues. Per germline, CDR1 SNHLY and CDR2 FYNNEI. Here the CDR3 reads CASSRGSMNTEAFF. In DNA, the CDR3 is TGTGCCAGCAGCCGTGGCAGTATGAACACTGAAGCTTTCTTT.

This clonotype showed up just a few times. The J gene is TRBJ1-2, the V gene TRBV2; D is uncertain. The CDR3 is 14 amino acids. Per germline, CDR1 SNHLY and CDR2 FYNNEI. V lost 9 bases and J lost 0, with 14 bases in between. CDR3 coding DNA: TGTGCCAGTTGTACAAGACCTACTAACTATGGCTACACCTTC. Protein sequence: CASCTRPTNYGYTF.